The 28 T cell receptor beta chains given below trace back to one sample, sequenced in a study of blood T cell repertoires in COVID-19. Method: immunoSEQ multiplex PCR; TCRdb's copy keeps in-frame clones and lacks some. The sample holds a few hundred thousand clones; 80% to 85% are singletons and the top ten take 5% to 5.5%. The specimen sequenced was PBMCs or T cells enriched from blood (not recorded which). These receptor sequences come from a woman in her forties or fifties who had recovered from COVID-19.

The DNA of the CDR3 is TGTGCCAGCAGCCAAGGGCCTAGCGGCTCCTACGAGCAGTACTTC. It is translated as CASSQGPSGSYEQYF. The J gene is TRBJ2-7, the V gene TRBV3-1 (or the pseudogene TRBV3-2); TRBD2 aligns across 7 bases. This CDR3 has 15 residues. After removal of 1 base from V and 0 bases from J, the junction contained 3 bases not matched to a gene. From germline, CDR1 is LGHDT and CDR2 YNNKEL (reference sequence).

This chain connects TRBV12-3 or TRBV12-4 to TRBJ1-3; weak D call: TRBD1 (5 bases). The V end was cut by 9 bases, the J end by 3 bases, with 9 bases between. The CDR3 spans 12 residues. The CDR3 sequence: CASNGGGNTIYF. The CDR3 nucleotides are TGTGCCAGTAACGGGGGTGGAAACACCATATATTTT.

This chain connects TRBV19 to TRBJ1-6; D not certain. Germline loops: CDR1 LNHDA, CDR2 SQIVND (reference sequence). Trimming shortened V by 4 bases and J by 0 bases, and 16 bases separated the two germline ends. This CDR3 region has 18 residues. In DNA, the CDR3 is TGTGCCAGTAGTACCCAAACCGGTGGAGGCTCCTATAATTCACCCCTCCACTTT. Translation gives CASSTQTGGGSYNSPLHF.

This clone came up a few times. The chain employs TRBV11-3 and TRBJ2-1; tentatively, D is TRBD1 (5 bases). Trimming took off 5 bases at V and 5 bases at J, with 13 bases between the two ends. Looked up from germline, CDR1 is SGHNT and CDR2 is YENEEA. CDR3 length: 14 residues. CDR3 residues: CASSPSQGHNEQFF. The CDR3 region has the DNA TGTGCCAGCAGCCCAAGCCAGGGCCACAATGAGCAGTTCTTC.

Comment on this clone: Other DNA sequences from this sample encode an identical CDR3 as well. The rearrangement uses TRBV19 and TRBJ1-1; TRBD1 matches at 8 bases. The CDR3 has 13 residues. V shed 9 bases, J shed 11 bases, and the junction held 14 bases outside the gene matches. Per germline, CDR1 LNHDA and CDR2 SQIVND (reference sequence). CDR3 amino acids: CASRPGQGVRAFF. CDR3 nucleotide sequence: TGTGCCAGCCGACCTGGACAGGGAGTGCGGGCTTTCTTT.

The chain joins TRBV6-2 or TRBV6-3 to TRBJ2-5, with a tentative D call TRBD2 (6 bases). Germline V gives CDR1 MNHEY, CDR2 SVGEGT. This CDR3 comprises 16 residues. V was trimmed by 2 bases and J by 3 bases, leaving 16 bases between them. The CDR3 reads CASSYTAGRGEETQYF. The CDR3 DNA is TGTGCCAGCAGTTACACCGCGGGGCGGGGCGAAGAGACCCAGTACTTC.

V usage is TRBV3-1 (or the pseudogene TRBV3-2) and J usage is TRBJ2-1; 8 bases match TRBD1. Germline V gene data show CDR1 as LGHDT and CDR2 as YNNKEL (reference sequence). The V gene end was trimmed by 4 bases and the J gene end by 0 bases; junction bases not matched to a gene: 5. The length of the CDR3 is 16 residues. Here the CDR3 reads CASSPRQGSSYNEQFF. CDR3 sequence (DNA): TGTGCCAGCAGCCCACGACAGGGGAGCTCCTACAATGAGCAGTTCTTC.

CDR3 DNA: TGCAGCGTTGTTTGGGGGACTAGCACAGATACGCAGTATTTT. Amino acids: CSVVWGTSTDTQYF. The chain recombines TRBV29-1 with TRBJ2-3, with TRBD2 as a possible D gene (6 bases). The CDR3 length is 14 residues. Trimming cost V 4 bases and J 0 bases, with 11 bases left between them. Germline values: CDR1 SQVTM, CDR2 ANQGSEA.

The genes are TRBV7-2 and TRBJ2-3; no clear D gene. This CDR3 comprises 15 residues. The germline V gene has CDR1 SGHTA and CDR2 FQGNSA. The V and J ends lost 6 bases and 1 base respectively, with 14 bases between them. CDR3 bases: TGTGCCAGCAGACTTGGTTGGGCAGGCACAGATACGCAGTATTTT. Protein product: CASRLGWAGTDTQYF.

In this sample, this clone turned up a few times. The V call is TRBV6-2 or TRBV6-3, the J call TRBJ1-3; D is possibly TRBD1 (5 bases). V shed 6 bases and J shed 0 bases, with 21 bases lying between them. The CDR3 totals 18 residues. Germline CDR1 is MNHEY and CDR2 is SVGEGT. As DNA, the CDR3 is TGTGCCAGCAGCGAGGACAAAGGGGTGGCACTCTCTGGAAACACCATATATTTT. Amino acid sequence: CASSEDKGVALSGNTIYF.

This clone was seen only a few times. The same CDR3 also results from other DNA sequences found in this sample. This chain links TRBV7-2 with TRBJ2-7; D gene unclear. Trimming took 4 bases from V and 2 from J, leaving 3 bases between them. CDR1 is SGHTA, CDR2 FQGNSA, per germline. This CDR3 comprises 11 residues. CDR3 region: CASSSAYEQYF. CDR3 DNA sequence: TGTGCCAGCAGCTCCGCCTACGAGCAGTACTTC. Using reference TRBV7-2 and TRBJ2-7 for the parts outside the CDR3, the full variable domain is GAGVSQSPSNKVTEKGKDVELRCDPISGHTALYWYRQSLGQGLEFLIYFQGNSAPDKSGLPSDRFSAERTGGSVSTLTIQRTQQEDSAVYLCASSSAYEQYFGPGTRLTVT.

V and J are TRBV13 and TRBJ2-7, with 12 bases aligning to TRBD2. The germline V gene encodes CDR1 PRHDT and CDR2 FYEKMQ (reference sequence). This CDR3 contains 14 residues. V was pared by 5 bases and J by 6 bases, with 5 bases of the junction left unmatched. CDR3 nucleotide sequence: TGTGCCAGCAGCCGGACTAGCGGGGTTTTCGAGCAGTACTTC. Its protein product is CASSRTSGVFEQYF.

The chain recombines TRBV11-3 with TRBJ1-6; 8 bases map to TRBD1. V dropped 7 bases and J dropped 7; count of bases not matched to a gene: 6. Per the germline V gene, CDR1 is SGHNT and CDR2 is YENEEA. This CDR3 region has 14 residues. The DNA of the CDR3 is TGTGCCAGCAAAGCGGACAGGGTAAATTCACCCCTCCACTTT. Residues: CASKADRVNSPLHF.

The chain uses TRBV30 and TRBJ1-2; D might be TRBD1 (5 bases). The germline V and J ends were trimmed by 5 bases and 8 bases, with 15 bases remaining between them. The CDR3 has 12 residues. Germline V gene lookup returns CDR1 GTSNPN and CDR2 SVGIG (reference sequence). CDR3 amino acids: CAWGVGVEGYTF. DNA for the CDR3: TGTGCCTGGGGGGTAGGGGTAGAGGGCTACACCTTC.

The table lists this clone with a few counts. This sequence joins TRBV19 and TRBJ1-2; D gene unclear. Per the germline V gene, CDR1 is LNHDA and CDR2 is SQIVND (reference sequence). This CDR3 is built from 12 residues. The V and J ends lost 3 bases and 4 bases respectively, with 6 bases between them. Here the CDR3 DNA reads TGTGCCAGTAGTATCCCATCCTATGGCTACACCTTC. It is translated as CASSIPSYGYTF.

This chain connects TRBV13 to TRBJ2-7; tentatively, D is TRBD1 (5 bases). The CDR3 is made up of 11 amino acids. The germline V gene encodes CDR1 PRHDT and CDR2 FYEKMQ (reference sequence). The V end was cut by 5 bases, the J end by 7 bases, with 9 bases between. This CDR3 reads CASSIGQEQYF. CDR3 DNA: TGTGCCAGCAGCATCGGACAAGAGCAGTACTTC.

The rearrangement links TRBV3-1 (or the pseudogene TRBV3-2) to TRBJ2-2; the match to TRBD1 covers 10 bases. Germline V lookup: CDR1 LGHDT, CDR2 YNNKEL (reference sequence). This CDR3 has 16 amino acids. The junction had 5 bases not matched to a gene; V was cut back by 3 bases and J by 4 bases. In DNA form, the CDR3 reads TGTGCCAGCAGCCAGACAGGGGGCTTCATCACCGGGGAGCTGTTTTTT. Its protein product is CASSQTGGFITGELFF.

This chain joins TRBV2 and TRBJ2-2; 10 nucleotides align to TRBD2. Germline CDR1 is SNHLY and CDR2 is FYNNEI. With V trimmed by 6 bases and J by 5 bases, 12 bases remained unmatched. This CDR3 spans 17 amino acids. CDR3 in DNA: TGTGCCAGCAGCCCGAGATCTAGCGGGGGTCCGACCGGGGAGCTGTTTTTT. Translating gives CASSPRSSGGPTGELFF.

The CDR3 coding sequence is TGTGCCAGCAGTTTCCGGCAGGGCATGGAGACCCAGTACTTC. Residues: CASSFRQGMETQYF. The V call is TRBV27, the J call TRBJ2-5, with D maybe TRBD1 (5 bases). The germline V and J ends were trimmed by 3 bases and 5 bases, with 13 bases remaining between them. Germline CDR1 reads MNHEY; CDR2 reads SMNVEV (reference sequence). The CDR3 has 14 residues.

This chain connects TRBV11-3 to TRBJ2-1; D might be TRBD1 (5 bases). Germline lookup yields CDR1 SGHNT and CDR2 YENEEA. The CDR3 runs 14 residues. V lost 0 bases, J lost 9 bases, and 12 bases lay in between. The CDR3 here is CASSLDPEQGEQFF. CDR3 DNA sequence: TGTGCCAGCAGCTTAGATCCGGAGCAGGGTGAGCAGTTCTTC.

The chain recombines TRBV3-1 (or the pseudogene TRBV3-2) with TRBJ2-5; D is unclear. This CDR3 has 11 amino acids. V dropped 7 bases and J dropped 5 bases, with 8 bases sitting between them. Germline values: CDR1 LGHDT, CDR2 YNNKEL (reference sequence). The CDR3 loop is CASTLKETQYF. In nucleotides, the CDR3 is TGTGCCAGCACCCTAAAGGAGACCCAGTACTTC.

This chain links TRBV10-2 with TRBJ2-7; the match to TRBD2 covers 8 bases. V gave up 5 bases and J gave up 3 bases; unmatched junction bases: 3. The CDR3 contains 13 residues. CDR1 is WSHSY and CDR2 is SAAADI in the germline V gene. CDR3 amino acids: CASSRTSFYEQYF. The CDR3 coding sequence is TGCGCCAGCAGTCGGACTAGCTTCTACGAGCAGTACTTC.

The sample holds a few counts of this clone. The chain employs TRBV9 and TRBJ2-3, with a tentative D call TRBD1 (6 bases). The CDR3 is made up of 14 amino acids. CDR1 SGDLS and CDR2 YYNGEE come from the germline V gene. V was trimmed by 3 bases and J by 5 bases, leaving 13 bases between them. The CDR3 reads CASSGNRARDTQYF. CDR3 DNA: TGTGCCAGCAGCGGTAACAGGGCTAGAGATACGCAGTATTTT.

This clone came up once. This rearrangement joins TRBV5-4 to TRBJ2-7; TRBD1 aligns across 9 bases. Germline lookup yields CDR1 SGHNT and CDR2 YYREEE (reference sequence). This CDR3 comprises 14 residues. V trimming: 9 bases; J trimming: 4 bases; junction bases outside the gene matches: 11. The CDR3, as DNA: TGTGCCACCGCTGATACCGGGACAGGGTACGAGCAGTACTTC. Translation gives CATADTGTGYEQYF. Combining the CDR3 with reference TRBV5-4 and TRBJ2-7 gives the whole variable domain ETGVTQSPTHLIKTRGQQVTLRCSSQSGHNTVSWYQQALGQGPQFIFQYYREEENGRGNFPPRFSGLQFPNYSSELNVNALELDDSALYLCATADTGTGYEQYFGPGTRLTVT.

The genes are TRBV20-1 and TRBJ1-1; D gene uncertain. This CDR3 comprises 10 residues. Trimming pared 0 bases from V and 11 bases from J, leaving 7 bases between. Germline lookup yields CDR1 DFQATT and CDR2 SNEGSKA (reference sequence). CDR3 amino acids: CSARDTYAFF. Here the CDR3 DNA reads TGCAGTGCTAGAGACACATACGCTTTCTTT.

A few counts support this clone. This rearrangement joins TRBV4-1 to TRBJ1-4; D possibly corresponds to TRBD1 (6 bases). Trimming shortened V by 4 bases and J by 7 bases, and 13 bases separated the two germline ends. Germline V CDR1 and CDR2: MGHRA, YSYEKL. The CDR3 has 14 amino acids. CDR3 sequence (DNA): TGCGCCAGCAGCCCAGGGGACGTCAGTGAAAAACTGTTTTTT. Its translation: CASSPGDVSEKLFF.

The rearrangement uses TRBV11-2 and TRBJ2-7; tentatively, D is TRBD1 (6 bases). The ends were cut back, 2 bases at V and 4 bases at J, with 6 bases in the middle. Germline V gene sequence: CDR1 SGHAT, CDR2 FQNNGV. The CDR3 runs to 12 residues. This CDR3 reads CASSLTGYEQYF. CDR3 DNA sequence: TGTGCCAGCAGCTTAACAGGGTACGAGCAGTACTTC.

The chain recombines TRBV5-8 with TRBJ1-5, with 7 positions matching TRBD1. The CDR3 is made up of 16 amino acids. Germline V gives CDR1 SGHTS, CDR2 YDEGEE. The trim removed 4 bases at V and 2 bases at J, leaving 9 bases unmatched. The CDR3 DNA follows: TGTGCCAGCAGCACCTCAGGGGGAAGGCGCAATCAGCCCCAGCATTTT. Its protein product is CASSTSGGRRNQPQHF.